Listed below are T cell receptor beta chains from one sample, sequenced in a study of cytomegalovirus exposure and HLA in healthy donors. Clones were sequenced by immunoSEQ multiplex PCR, and TCRdb holds only the in-frame ones, with some missing. The table shows 150,000 or so clones, with just under 75% occurring only once. The sample was PBMCs. The receptors come from a woman between 18 and 29 years old in good health and CMV-seronegative. Each CDR3 is given with its conserved first and last residue. The D gene is left open where the match is weak. Expanded clones get a size class; other rows say once, few or many, or leave the size out.

d_call j_call clone_size v_call cdr3_aa cdr3_nt
TRBD2 TRBJ2-7 . TRBV27 CASSPRLAGVYEQYF TGTGCCAGCAGCCCCCGGCTAGCGGGGGTCTACGAGCAGTACTTC
TRBD1 TRBJ1-5 . TRBV2 CASRTGTGYSNQPQHF TGTGCCAGCAGAACCGGGACAGGGTATAGCAATCAGCCCCAGCATTTT
. TRBJ2-7 . TRBV7-2 CASSPRSGNEQYF TGTGCCAGCAGCCCTCGGTCCGGGAACGAGCAGTACTTC
TRBD2 TRBJ2-1 . TRBV6-5 CASSYSGLALYNEQFF TGTGCCAGCAGTTACTCGGGACTAGCGCTGTACAATGAGCAGTTCTTC
. TRBJ1-2 . TRBV19 CASSIDLRINYGYTF TGTGCCAGTAGTATAGATCTCAGGATAAACTATGGCTACACCTTC
. TRBJ2-1 . TRBV9 CASSVEDSQYNEQFF TGTGCCAGCAGCGTAGAAGACAGCCAGTACAATGAGCAGTTCTTC
TRBD2 TRBJ2-1 . TRBV11-2 CASSLGGAGVTNEQFF TGTGCCAGCAGCTTAGGCGGAGCGGGAGTCACCAATGAGCAGTTCTTC
TRBD1 TRBJ1-2 . TRBV6-1 CASRGTGNYGYTF TGTGCCAGCAGGGGGACAGGGAACTATGGCTACACCTTC
. TRBJ2-1 . TRBV7-9 CASSLFRGQYNEQFF TGTGCCAGCAGCCTATTTCGAGGACAATACAATGAGCAGTTCTTC
TRBD1 TRBJ1-5 . TRBV6-1 CASSGQGVAGNQPQHF TGTGCCAGCAGTGGACAGGGGGTAGCGGGCAATCAGCCCCAGCATTTT
. TRBJ2-2 . TRBV5-1 CASSLGTGVETGELFF TGCGCCAGCAGCTTAGGGACGGGAGTGGAAACCGGGGAGCTGTTTTTT
. TRBJ2-7 few TRBV18 CASSPPGQYEQYF TGTGCCAGCTCACCCCCTGGACAGTACGAGCAGTACTTC
. TRBJ2-1 . TRBV19 CASSISRTHTTYNEQFF TGTGCCAGTAGTATTAGTCGGACTCATACTACCTACAATGAGCAGTTCTTC
TRBD1 TRBJ2-2 . TRBV14 CASSQRQGATGELFF TGTGCCAGCAGCCAACGACAGGGGGCGACCGGGGAGCTGTTTTTT
. TRBJ2-2 . TRBV5-1 CASSTLNSGTGELFF TGCGCCAGCAGCACCCTGAACTCGGGAACCGGGGAGCTGTTTTTT
. TRBJ2-3 . TRBV5-1 CASRRLAASTDTQYF TGCGCCAGCAGACGATTAGCGGCTAGCACAGATACGCAGTATTTT
. TRBJ2-4 . TRBV21-1 CASSKHAHRQHKNIQYF TGTGCCAGCAGCAAACACGCACATCGACAGCACAAAAACATTCAGTACTTC
. TRBJ1-1 . TRBV19 CASLARGTEAFF TGTGCCAGTTTGGCTCGAGGCACTGAAGCTTTCTTT
. TRBJ1-1 . TRBV5-1 CASSTQGHGTEAFF TGCGCCAGCAGCACACAGGGTCACGGCACTGAAGCTTTCTTT
. TRBJ1-2 . TRBV7-2 CASSLDLRAYGYTF TGTGCCAGCAGCCTGGACCTCAGGGCCTATGGCTACACCTTC
TRBD1 TRBJ2-2 . TRBV7-2 CASRSGQWTNTGELFF TGTGCCAGCAGATCGGGACAGTGGACGAACACCGGGGAGCTGTTTTTT
. TRBJ1-5 . TRBV10-3 CAISGTGYNQPQHF TGTGCCATCAGTGGAACAGGGTATAACCAGCCCCAGCATTTT
. TRBJ2-1 . TRBV11-3 CASSLDASVNEQFF TGTGCCAGCAGCTTAGATGCAAGCGTCAATGAGCAGTTCTTC
TRBD1 TRBJ2-1 . TRBV5-4 CASSITGQPHNEQFF TGTGCCAGCAGCATTACGGGACAGCCTCACAATGAGCAGTTCTTC
. TRBJ1-1 . TRBV2 CASSEALRRAGNTEAFF TGTGCCAGCAGTGAAGCGCTTCGGAGGGCCGGGAACACTGAAGCTTTCTTT
TRBD1 TRBJ1-1 . TRBV4-3 CASSPRLDRANTEAFF TGCGCCAGCAGCCCGCGTCTCGACAGGGCGAACACTGAAGCTTTCTTT
. TRBJ2-7 . TRBV2 CASSDDSYEQYF TGTGCCAGCAGTGATGACAGCTACGAGCAGTACTTC
TRBD2 TRBJ2-1 . TRBV9 CASSAPGTSSYNEQFF TGTGCCAGCAGCGCGCCGGGGACTAGCTCCTACAATGAGCAGTTCTTC
. TRBJ2-3 . TRBV10-3 CAISETSSTDTQYF TGTGCCATCAGTGAGACATCTAGCACAGATACGCAGTATTTT
. TRBJ1-4 . TRBV6-6 CASRREEKLFF TGTGCCAGCCGCCGGGAGGAAAAACTGTTTTTT
TRBD1 TRBJ1-4 . TRBV7-3 CASSRDRGGKLFF TGTGCCAGCAGCCGGGACAGGGGCGGAAAACTGTTTTTT
TRBD2 TRBJ2-7 . TRBV28 CASSLTLAGAPHEQYF TGTGCCAGCAGTTTGACCCTAGCGGGGGCCCCACACGAGCAGTACTTC
. TRBJ1-5 . TRBV28 CASSYPKGVSNQPQHF TGTGCCAGCAGTTACCCGAAGGGGGTCAGCAATCAGCCCCAGCATTTT
TRBD2 TRBJ2-2 . TRBV30 CAWSVRRLAGGTNTGELFF TGTGCCTGGAGTGTGAGGCGACTAGCGGGAGGGACGAACACCGGGGAGCTGTTTTTT
TRBD1 TRBJ2-2 . TRBV28 CASRAQGATSTGELFF TGTGCCAGCAGGGCCCAGGGGGCCACATCCACCGGGGAGCTGTTTTTT
TRBD1 TRBJ1-4 . TRBV9 CASSVGGGTATNEKLFF TGTGCCAGCAGCGTAGGTGGGGGGACAGCAACTAATGAAAAACTGTTTTTT
. TRBJ2-5 once TRBV5-6 CASSLGEETQYF TGTGCCAGCAGCTTGGGGGAGGAGACCCAGTACTTC
. TRBJ2-3 . TRBV5-4 CASSLELITGNTDTQYF TGTGCCAGCAGCTTGGAACTAATAACAGGCAACACAGATACGCAGTATTTT
. TRBJ2-7 . TRBV28 CASSEGFSYEQYF TGTGCCAGCAGTGAGGGTTTTTCCTACGAGCAGTACTTC
TRBD2 TRBJ2-1 . TRBV29-1 CSVETHLAVHYNEQFF TGCAGCGTTGAAACACACCTAGCGGTCCACTACAATGAGCAGTTCTTC
. TRBJ1-3 once TRBV30 CAWRGDRFSGNTIYF TGTGCCTGGAGGGGTGACAGGTTTTCTGGAAACACCATATATTTT
. TRBJ1-2 . TRBV4-1 CASSQDLAVDYGYTF TGCGCCAGCAGCCAAGATCTTGCAGTGGACTATGGCTACACCTTC
TRBD2 TRBJ2-1 few TRBV10-2 CASSERLTSGGERGRGEQFF TGCGCCAGCAGTGAGAGACTAACTAGCGGGGGGGAGCGGGGGCGAGGTGAGCAGTTCTTC
. TRBJ1-1 . TRBV30 CAWTKSTNTEAFF TGTGCCTGGACGAAATCTACCAACACTGAAGCTTTCTTT
TRBD1 TRBJ1-1 . TRBV7-9 CASNTLAGGTEAFF TGTGCCAGCAACACTCTGGCAGGGGGCACTGAAGCTTTCTTT
TRBD1 TRBJ1-1 . TRBV6-1 CASSEDRGQNTEAFF TGTGCCAGCAGTGAAGACAGGGGGCAGAACACTGAAGCTTTCTTT
. TRBJ1-2 . TRBV28 CASSLGRNSFGYTF TGTGCCAGCAGTTTGGGCAGGAACTCCTTTGGCTACACCTTC
TRBD1 TRBJ1-1 . TRBV5-1 CASSMTGLNTEAFF TGCGCCAGCAGCATGACAGGGTTGAACACTGAAGCTTTCTTT
. TRBJ2-7 . TRBV6-5 CASSRDSPSYEQYF TGTGCCAGCAGCCGTGACAGTCCCTCCTACGAGCAGTACTTC
TRBD1 TRBJ2-7 . TRBV6-5 CASSASTGGYEQYF TGTGCCAGCAGCGCCTCGACAGGGGGCTACGAGCAGTACTTC
TRBD1 TRBJ1-1 . TRBV7-2 CASRIGTGWNTEAFF TGTGCCAGCAGGATCGGGACAGGGTGGAACACTGAAGCTTTCTTT